This TCR beta chain is drawn from a study of blood T cells in healthy people across ages. Through a sample-barcoded 5' primer and a J-beta primer mix, a second PCR was run for about 6 to 11 cycles. Each cDNA molecule carried a tag from a template-switch adaptor that contained 12 random nucleotides. TCRdb reprocessed the 5' RACE reads with MiXCR, giving one entry per CDR3 protein. This sample has about 930,000 distinct CDR3 sequences, with almost 30% found just once. This clonotype was seen repeatedly, ten times or more. What it recognizes is unknown. Broader study findings: Measured against age, TCR beta diversity per million T cells decreased in a roughly linear manner.

CDR1 and CDR2 from the germline V gene are SGHTA and FQGNSA. V gave up 5 bases and J gave up 4 bases, with 15 bases separating them. The CDR3 is 14 residues long. This same sample was also part of a study on T cells of mothers and their children.

This TCR was sampled from a woman in her thirties or forties in good health. This rearrangement joins TRBV7-2 to TRBJ2-7, with D perhaps matching TRBD1 or TRBD2 (6 bases each). The sequencing input was blood. The chain's CDR3 is CASSPVGGRYEQYF. CDR3 nucleotide sequence: TGTGCCAGCAGCCCCGTTGGGGGGCGTTACGAGCAGTACTTC.